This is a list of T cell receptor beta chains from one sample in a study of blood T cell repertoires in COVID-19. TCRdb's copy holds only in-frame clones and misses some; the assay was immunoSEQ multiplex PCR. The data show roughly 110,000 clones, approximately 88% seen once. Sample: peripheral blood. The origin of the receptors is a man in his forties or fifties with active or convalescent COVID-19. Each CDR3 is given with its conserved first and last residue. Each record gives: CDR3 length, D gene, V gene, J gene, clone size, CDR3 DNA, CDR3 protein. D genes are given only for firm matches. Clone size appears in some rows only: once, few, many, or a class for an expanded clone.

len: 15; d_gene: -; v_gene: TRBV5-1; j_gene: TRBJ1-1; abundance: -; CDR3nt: TGCGCCAGCAGCTTGGGACTTCCCCTGAACACTGAAGCTTTCTTT; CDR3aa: CASSLGLPLNTEAFF
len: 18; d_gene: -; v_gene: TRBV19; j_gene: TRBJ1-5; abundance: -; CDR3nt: TGTGCCAGTAGTATAGCTCTCTCTCCAGTATTTCGCAATCAGCCCCAGCATTTT; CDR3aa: CASSIALSPVFRNQPQHF
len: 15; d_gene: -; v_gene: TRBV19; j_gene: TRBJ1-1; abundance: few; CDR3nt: TGTGCCAGTAGTATCCAAGGGAGGGTTGGAGCTGAAGCTTTCTTT; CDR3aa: CASSIQGRVGAEAFF
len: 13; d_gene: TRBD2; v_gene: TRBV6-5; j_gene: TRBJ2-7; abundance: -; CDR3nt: TGTGCCAGCACTAGCGGGAGTCTAGACGAGCAGTACTTC; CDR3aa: CASTSGSLDEQYF
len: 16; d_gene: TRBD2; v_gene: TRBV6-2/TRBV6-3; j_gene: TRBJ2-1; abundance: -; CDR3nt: TGTGCCAGCAGTTACAAGCGGGGTAGCTCCTACAATGAGCAGTTCTTC; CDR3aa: CASSYKRGSSYNEQFF
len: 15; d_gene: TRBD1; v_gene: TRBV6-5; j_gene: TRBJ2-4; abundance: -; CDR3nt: TGTGCCAGCTCGCTCGCCCTAACAGGGGGAAACATTCAGTACTTC; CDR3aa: CASSLALTGGNIQYF
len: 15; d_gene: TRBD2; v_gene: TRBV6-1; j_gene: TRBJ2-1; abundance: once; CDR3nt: TGTGCCAGCAGTTTAGCGGGAGGTACCTACAATGAGCAGTTCTTC; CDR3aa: CASSLAGGTYNEQFF
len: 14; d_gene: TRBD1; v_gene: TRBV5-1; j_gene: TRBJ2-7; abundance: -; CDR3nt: TGCGCCAGCAGCATCGACAGGGGACACTACGAGCAGTACTTC; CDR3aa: CASSIDRGHYEQYF
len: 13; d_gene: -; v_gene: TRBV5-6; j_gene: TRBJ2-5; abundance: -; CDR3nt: TGTGCCAGCAGCTTGGACAGATCCGGGGCCCAGTACTTC; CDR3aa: CASSLDRSGAQYF
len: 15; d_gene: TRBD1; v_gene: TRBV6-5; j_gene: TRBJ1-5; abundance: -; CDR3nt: TGTGCCAGCGTATCCGGGACAGGGGTCAATCAGCCCCAGCATTTT; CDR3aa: CASVSGTGVNQPQHF
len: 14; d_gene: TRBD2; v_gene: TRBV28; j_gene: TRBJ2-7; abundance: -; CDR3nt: TGTGCCAGCATTTCGGCTAGCGGGAGCTACGAGCAGTACTTC; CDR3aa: CASISASGSYEQYF
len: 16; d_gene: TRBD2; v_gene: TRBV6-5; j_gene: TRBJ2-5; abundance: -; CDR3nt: TGTGCCAGCAGTTACTCGAGTGTAGCGGGGCAAGAGACCCAGTACTTC; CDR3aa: CASSYSSVAGQETQYF
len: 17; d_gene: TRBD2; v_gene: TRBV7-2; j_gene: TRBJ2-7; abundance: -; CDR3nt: TGTGCCAGCAGCTTAGCCCCTACGACTAGCGGGAGCTACGAGCAGTACTTC; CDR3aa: CASSLAPTTSGSYEQYF
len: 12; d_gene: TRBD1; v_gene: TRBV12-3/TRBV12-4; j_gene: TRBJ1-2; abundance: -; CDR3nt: TGTGCCAGCAGTTCTACAGGGGCTAGCTACACCTTC; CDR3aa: CASSSTGASYTF
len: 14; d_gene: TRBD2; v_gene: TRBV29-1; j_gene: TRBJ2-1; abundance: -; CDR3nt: TGCAGCGTTGGTGGGGGGGATTCCTACAATGAGCAGTTCTTC; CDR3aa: CSVGGGDSYNEQFF
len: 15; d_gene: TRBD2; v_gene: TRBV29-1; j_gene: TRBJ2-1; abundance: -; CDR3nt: TGCAGCGTGAAAACCGGGACTAGGACTAGAAATGAGCAGTTCTTC; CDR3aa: CSVKTGTRTRNEQFF
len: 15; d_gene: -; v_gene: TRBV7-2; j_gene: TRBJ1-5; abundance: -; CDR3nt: TGTGCCAGCAGCTTGGTTTCAGGGAGCAATCAGCCCCAGCATTTT; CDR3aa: CASSLVSGSNQPQHF
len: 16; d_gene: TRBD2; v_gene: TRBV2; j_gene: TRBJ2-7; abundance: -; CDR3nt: TGTGCCAGCGATGGATCCGGGACTAGCGGGAGATACGAGCAGTACTTC; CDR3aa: CASDGSGTSGRYEQYF
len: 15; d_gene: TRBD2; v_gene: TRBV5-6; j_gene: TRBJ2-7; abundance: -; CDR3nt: TGTGCCAGCAGTTTGGGACTAGCGGTTTCCTACGAGCAGTACTTC; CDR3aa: CASSLGLAVSYEQYF
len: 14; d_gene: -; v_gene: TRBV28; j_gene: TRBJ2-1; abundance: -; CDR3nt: TGTGCCAGCAGGTCCCGGGACTCCTACAATGAGCAGTTCTTC; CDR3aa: CASRSRDSYNEQFF
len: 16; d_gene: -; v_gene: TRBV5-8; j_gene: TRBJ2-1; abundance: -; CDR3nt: TGTGCCAGCAGCTTTAGATTGGCGACTAGCTACAATGAGCAGTTCTTC; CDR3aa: CASSFRLATSYNEQFF
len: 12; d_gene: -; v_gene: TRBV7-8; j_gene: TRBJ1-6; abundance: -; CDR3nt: TGTGCCAGCAGCTTAATGGAGGGCACCCTCCACTTT; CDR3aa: CASSLMEGTLHF
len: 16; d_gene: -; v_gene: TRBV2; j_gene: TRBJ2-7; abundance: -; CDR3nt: TGTGCCAGCAGCTCAAGGGGGAGCCGACTATCCTACGAGCAGTACTTC; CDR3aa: CASSSRGSRLSYEQYF
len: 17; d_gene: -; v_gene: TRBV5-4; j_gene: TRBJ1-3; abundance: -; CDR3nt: TGTGCCAGCAGCTTGGGGCCCCCCGGGACAACTGGAAACACCATATATTTT; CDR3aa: CASSLGPPGTTGNTIYF
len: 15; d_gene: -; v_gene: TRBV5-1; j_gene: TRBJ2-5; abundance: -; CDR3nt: TGCGCCAGCAGCCCTCCGGCTAGCGACCAAGAGACCCAGTACTTC; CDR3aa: CASSPPASDQETQYF
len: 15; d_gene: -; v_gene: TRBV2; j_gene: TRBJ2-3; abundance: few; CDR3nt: TGTGCCAGCAACGAATGGGGCTCGGACACAGATACGCAGTATTTT; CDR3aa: CASNEWGSDTDTQYF
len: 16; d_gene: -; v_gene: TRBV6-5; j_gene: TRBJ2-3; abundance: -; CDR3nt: TGTGCCAGCAGTTACCGTTTGTCTACCTCCGCCACGGCGCAGTATTTT; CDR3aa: CASSYRLSTSATAQYF
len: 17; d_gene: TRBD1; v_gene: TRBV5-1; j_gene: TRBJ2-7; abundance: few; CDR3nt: TGCGCCAGCAGCCCCGTCGGGGGACAGGCGTCGTCCTACGAGCAGTACTTC; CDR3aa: CASSPVGGQASSYEQYF
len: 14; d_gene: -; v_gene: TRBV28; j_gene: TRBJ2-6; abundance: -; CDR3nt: TGTGCCAGCACTCCTCGGCGCAGGGGAAACGTCCTGACTTTC; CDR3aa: CASTPRRRGNVLTF
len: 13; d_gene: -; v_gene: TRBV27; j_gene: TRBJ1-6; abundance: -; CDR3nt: TGTGCCAGCACCCGGGGGTTTAATTCACCCCTCCACTTT; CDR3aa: CASTRGFNSPLHF
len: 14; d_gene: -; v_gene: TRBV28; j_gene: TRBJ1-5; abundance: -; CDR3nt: TGTGCCAGCGCCGTGGCAGGGGAAAGTCAGCCCCAGCATTTT; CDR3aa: CASAVAGESQPQHF
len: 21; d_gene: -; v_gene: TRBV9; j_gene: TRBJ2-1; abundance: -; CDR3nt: TGTGCCAGCAGCGATCGGACCGGGAACCGGGACTTCCAATTCTCCTACAATGAGCAGTTCTTC; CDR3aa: CASSDRTGNRDFQFSYNEQFF
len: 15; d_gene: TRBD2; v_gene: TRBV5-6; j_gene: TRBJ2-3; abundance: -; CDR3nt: TGTGCCAGCAGCCTTGGGAGGGCCTTACTGAGTACGCAGTATTTT; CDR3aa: CASSLGRALLSTQYF
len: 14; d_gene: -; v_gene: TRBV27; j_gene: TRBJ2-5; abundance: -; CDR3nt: TGTGCCAGCAGTCCTAGAGGAGCACAAGAGACCCAGTACTTC; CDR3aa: CASSPRGAQETQYF
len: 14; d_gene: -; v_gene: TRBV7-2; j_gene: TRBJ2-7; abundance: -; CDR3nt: TGTGCCAGCAGCCTACAACCTGGAGGCTACGAGCAGTACTTC; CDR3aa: CASSLQPGGYEQYF
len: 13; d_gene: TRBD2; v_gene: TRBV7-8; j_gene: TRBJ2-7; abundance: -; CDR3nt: TGTGCCAGCAGCGGGGGACTATCCTACGAGCAGTACTTC; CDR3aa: CASSGGLSYEQYF
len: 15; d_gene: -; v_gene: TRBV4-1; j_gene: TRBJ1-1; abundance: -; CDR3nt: TGCGCCAGCAGCCAAGTGGTAACAGCTTCGGCTGAAGCTTTCTTT; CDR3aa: CASSQVVTASAEAFF
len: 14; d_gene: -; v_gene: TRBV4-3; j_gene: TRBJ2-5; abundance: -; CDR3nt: TGCGCCAGCAGCCTTGGACACCTCCAAGAGACCCAGTACTTC; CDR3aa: CASSLGHLQETQYF
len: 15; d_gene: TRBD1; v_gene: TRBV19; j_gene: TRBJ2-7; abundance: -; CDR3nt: TGTGCCAGTAGTATTATGGTGGGACAGGGGACCGAGCAGTACTTC; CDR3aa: CASSIMVGQGTEQYF
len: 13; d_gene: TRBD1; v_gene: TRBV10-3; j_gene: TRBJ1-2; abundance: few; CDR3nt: TGTGCCATCAGTGATTCGACAGGGCAAGGCTACACCTTC; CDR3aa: CAISDSTGQGYTF
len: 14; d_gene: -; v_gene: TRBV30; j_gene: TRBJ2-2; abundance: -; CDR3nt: TGTGCCTGGAGACCGGGACTCGCTACCGGGGAGCTGTTTTTT; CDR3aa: CAWRPGLATGELFF
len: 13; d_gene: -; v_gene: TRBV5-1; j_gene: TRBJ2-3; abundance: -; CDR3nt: TGCGCCAGCAGCCCGTTCTATGGAGATACGCAGTATTTT; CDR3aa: CASSPFYGDTQYF
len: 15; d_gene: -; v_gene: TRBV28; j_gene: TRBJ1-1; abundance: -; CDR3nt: TGTGCCAGCAGTTATCCCCGGATTAAACAGACCGAAGCTTTCTTT; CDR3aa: CASSYPRIKQTEAFF
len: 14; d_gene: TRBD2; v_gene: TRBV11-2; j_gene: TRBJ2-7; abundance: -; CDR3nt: TGTGCCAGCAGCTTAGTGGGAGGGAAATACGAGCAGTACTTC; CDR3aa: CASSLVGGKYEQYF
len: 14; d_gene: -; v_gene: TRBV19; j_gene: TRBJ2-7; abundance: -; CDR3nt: TGTGCCAGTAGTTTGGGGGGGCCGCGGGACGAGCAGTACTTC; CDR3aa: CASSLGGPRDEQYF
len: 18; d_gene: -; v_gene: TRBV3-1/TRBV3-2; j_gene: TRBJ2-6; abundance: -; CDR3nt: TGTGCCAGCAGCCAAGGACACCAACTCGCGTCTGGGGCCAACGTCCTGACTTTC; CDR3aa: CASSQGHQLASGANVLTF
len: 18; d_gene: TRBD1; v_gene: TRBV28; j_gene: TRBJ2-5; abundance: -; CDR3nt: TGTGCCAGCACCTCCGGGACAGGGGGCGCGAGTCGGCAAGAGACCCAGTACTTC; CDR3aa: CASTSGTGGASRQETQYF
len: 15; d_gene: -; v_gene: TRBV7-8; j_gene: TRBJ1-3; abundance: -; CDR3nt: TGTGCCAGCAGCATCGACACGGCTGTTGGAAACACCATATATTTT; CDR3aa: CASSIDTAVGNTIYF
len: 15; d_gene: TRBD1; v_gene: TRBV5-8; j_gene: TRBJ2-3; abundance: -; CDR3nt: TGTGCCAGCAGCTCCACGGGACAGACCACAGATACGCAGTATTTT; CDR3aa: CASSSTGQTTDTQYF
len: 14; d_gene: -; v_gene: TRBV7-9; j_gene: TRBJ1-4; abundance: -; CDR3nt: TGTGCCAGCAGCTTAGATAGATATAATGAAAAACTGTTTTTT; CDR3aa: CASSLDRYNEKLFF
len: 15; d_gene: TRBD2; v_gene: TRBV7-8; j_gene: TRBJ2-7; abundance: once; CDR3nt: TGTGCCAGCAGCTTAGAACTAGCGGGAGTGAAAGAGCAGTACTTC; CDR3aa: CASSLELAGVKEQYF
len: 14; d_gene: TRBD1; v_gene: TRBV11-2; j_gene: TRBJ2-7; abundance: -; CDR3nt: TGTGCCAGCAGCTTATCCGGGACAGGGCGCGAGCAGTACTTC; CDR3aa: CASSLSGTGREQYF